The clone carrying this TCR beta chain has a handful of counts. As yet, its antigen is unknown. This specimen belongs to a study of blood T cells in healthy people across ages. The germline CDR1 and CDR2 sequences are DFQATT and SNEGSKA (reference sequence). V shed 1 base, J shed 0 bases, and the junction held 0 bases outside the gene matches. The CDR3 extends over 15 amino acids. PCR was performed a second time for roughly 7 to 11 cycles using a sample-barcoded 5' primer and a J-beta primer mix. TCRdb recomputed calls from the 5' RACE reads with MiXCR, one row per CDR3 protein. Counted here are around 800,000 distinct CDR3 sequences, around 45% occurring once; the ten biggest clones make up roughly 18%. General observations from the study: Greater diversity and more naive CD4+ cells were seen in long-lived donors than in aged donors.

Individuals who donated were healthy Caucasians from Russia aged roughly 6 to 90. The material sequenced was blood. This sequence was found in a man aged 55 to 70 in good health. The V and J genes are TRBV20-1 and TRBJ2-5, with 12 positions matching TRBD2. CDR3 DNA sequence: TGCAGTGCTAGAGGACTAGCGGGGGACCAAGAGACCCAGTACTTC. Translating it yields CSARGLAGDQETQYF.